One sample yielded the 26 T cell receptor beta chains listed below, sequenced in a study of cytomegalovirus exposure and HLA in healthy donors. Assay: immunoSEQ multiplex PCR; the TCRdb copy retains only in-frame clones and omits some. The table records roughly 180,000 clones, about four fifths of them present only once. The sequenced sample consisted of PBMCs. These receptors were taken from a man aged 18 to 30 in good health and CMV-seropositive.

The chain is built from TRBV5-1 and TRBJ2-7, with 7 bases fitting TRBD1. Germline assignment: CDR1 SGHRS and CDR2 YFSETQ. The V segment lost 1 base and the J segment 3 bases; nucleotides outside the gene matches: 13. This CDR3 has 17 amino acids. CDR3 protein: CASSLFRGTGDNYEQYF. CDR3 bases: TGCGCCAGCAGCTTGTTCCGTGGTACAGGGGATAACTACGAGCAGTACTTC. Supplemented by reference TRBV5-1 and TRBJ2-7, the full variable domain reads KAGVTQTPRYLIKTRGQQVTLSCSPISGHRSVSWYQQTPGQGLQFLFEYFSETQRNKGNFPGRFSGRQFSNSRSEMNVSTLELGDSALYLCASSLFRGTGDNYEQYFGPGTRLTVT.

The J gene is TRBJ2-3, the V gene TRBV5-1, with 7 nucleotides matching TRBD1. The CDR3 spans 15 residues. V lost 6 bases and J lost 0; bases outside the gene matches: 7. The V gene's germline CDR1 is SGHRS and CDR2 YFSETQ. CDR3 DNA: TGCGCCAGCACCACACAGGGGCCTAGCACAGATACGCAGTATTTT. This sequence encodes CASTTQGPSTDTQYF.

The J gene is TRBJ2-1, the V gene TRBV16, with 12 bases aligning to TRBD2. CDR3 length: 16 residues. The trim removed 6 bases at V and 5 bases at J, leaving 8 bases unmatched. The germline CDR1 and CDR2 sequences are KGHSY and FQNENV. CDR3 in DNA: TGTGCCAGCAGTCGGACTAGCGGGAAAAGGGACAATGAGCAGTTCTTC. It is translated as CASSRTSGKRDNEQFF.

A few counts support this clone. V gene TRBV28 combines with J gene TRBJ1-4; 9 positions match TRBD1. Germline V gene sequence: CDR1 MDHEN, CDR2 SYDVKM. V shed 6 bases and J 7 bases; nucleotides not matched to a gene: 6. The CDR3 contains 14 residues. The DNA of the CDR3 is TGTGCCAGCAGGTACACAGGGGGCGGTGAAAAACTGTTTTTT. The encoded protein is CASRYTGGGEKLFF.

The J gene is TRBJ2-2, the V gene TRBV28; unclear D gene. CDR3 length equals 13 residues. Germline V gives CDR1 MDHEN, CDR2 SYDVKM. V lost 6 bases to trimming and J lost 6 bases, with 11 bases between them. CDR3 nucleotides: TGTGCCAGCAGCCGCTTAGCCTCCGGGGAGCTGTTTTTT. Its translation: CASSRLASGELFF.

The CDR3 nucleotides are TGCAGCGTTGTAGTAGATACGCAGTATTTT. This gives the protein CSVVVDTQYF. The chain links TRBV29-1 to TRBJ2-3; D is ambiguous. The CDR3 spans 10 residues. Germline CDR1 SQVTM, CDR2 ANQGSEA. The V gene lost 4 bases and the J gene lost 5 bases, with 4 bases spanning the gap.

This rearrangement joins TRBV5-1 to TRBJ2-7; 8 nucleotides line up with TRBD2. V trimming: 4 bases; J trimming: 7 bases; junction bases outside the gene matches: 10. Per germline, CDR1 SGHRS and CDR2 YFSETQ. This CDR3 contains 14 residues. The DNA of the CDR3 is TGCGCCAGCAGCATTAGCGGGGTTCCCGGGGAGCAGTACTTC. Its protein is CASSISGVPGEQYF.

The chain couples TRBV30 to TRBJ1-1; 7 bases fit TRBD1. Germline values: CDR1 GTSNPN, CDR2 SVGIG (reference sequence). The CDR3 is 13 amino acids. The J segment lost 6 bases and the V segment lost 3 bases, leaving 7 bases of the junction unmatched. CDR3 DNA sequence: TGTGCCTGGAGAGGGAACAGGGGACCTGAAGCTTTCTTT. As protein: CAWRGNRGPEAFF.

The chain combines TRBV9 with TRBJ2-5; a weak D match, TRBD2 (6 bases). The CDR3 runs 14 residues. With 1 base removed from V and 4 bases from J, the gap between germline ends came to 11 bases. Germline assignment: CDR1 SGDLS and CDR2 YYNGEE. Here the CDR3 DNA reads TGTGCCAGCAGCGTATCCGGCGGGGCAGAGACCCAGTACTTC. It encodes CASSVSGGAETQYF.

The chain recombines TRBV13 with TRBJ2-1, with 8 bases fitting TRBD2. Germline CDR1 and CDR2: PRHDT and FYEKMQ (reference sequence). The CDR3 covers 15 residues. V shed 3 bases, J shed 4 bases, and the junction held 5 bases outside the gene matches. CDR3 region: CASSLASGLYNEQFF. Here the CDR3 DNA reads TGTGCCAGCAGCTTGGCTAGCGGGCTATACAATGAGCAGTTCTTC.

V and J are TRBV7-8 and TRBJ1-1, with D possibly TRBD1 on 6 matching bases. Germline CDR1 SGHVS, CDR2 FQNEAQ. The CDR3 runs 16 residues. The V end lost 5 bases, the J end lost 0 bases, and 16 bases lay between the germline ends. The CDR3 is CASSLVRGRVNTEAFF. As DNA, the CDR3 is TGTGCCAGCAGCCTAGTCAGGGGCAGGGTGAACACTGAAGCTTTCTTT. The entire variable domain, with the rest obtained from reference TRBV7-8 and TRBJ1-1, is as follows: GAGVSQSPRYKVAKRGQDVALRCDPISGHVSLFWYQQALGQGPEFLTYFQNEAQLDKSGLPSDRFFAERPEGSVSTLKIQRTQQEDSAVYLCASSLVRGRVNTEAFFGQGTRLTVV.

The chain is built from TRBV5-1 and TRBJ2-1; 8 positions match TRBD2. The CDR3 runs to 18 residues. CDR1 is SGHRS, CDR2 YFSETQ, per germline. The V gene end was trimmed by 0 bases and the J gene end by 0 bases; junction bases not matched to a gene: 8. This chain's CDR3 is CASSLDPSGSRSYNEQFF. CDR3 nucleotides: TGCGCCAGCAGCTTGGATCCTAGCGGGTCGCGCTCCTACAATGAGCAGTTCTTC.

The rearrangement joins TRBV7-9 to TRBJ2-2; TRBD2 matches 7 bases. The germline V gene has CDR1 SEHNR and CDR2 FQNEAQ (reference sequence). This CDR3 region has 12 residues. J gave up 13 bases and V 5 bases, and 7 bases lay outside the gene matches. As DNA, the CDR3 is TGTGCCAGCAGCCCGACTAGCTTGGCGCTGTTTTTT. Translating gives CASSPTSLALFF.

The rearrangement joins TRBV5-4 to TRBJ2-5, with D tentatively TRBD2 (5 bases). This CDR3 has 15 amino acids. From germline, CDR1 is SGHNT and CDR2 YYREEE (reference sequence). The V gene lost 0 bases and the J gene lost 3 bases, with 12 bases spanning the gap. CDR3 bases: TGTGCCAGCAGCTTGGGTCATCGGGGAGAAGAGACCCAGTACTTC. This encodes CASSLGHRGEETQYF. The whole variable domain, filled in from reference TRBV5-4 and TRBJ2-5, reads ETGVTQSPTHLIKTRGQQVTLRCSSQSGHNTVSWYQQALGQGPQFIFQYYREEENGRGNFPPRFSGLQFPNYSSELNVNALELDDSALYLCASSLGHRGEETQYFGPGTRLLVL.

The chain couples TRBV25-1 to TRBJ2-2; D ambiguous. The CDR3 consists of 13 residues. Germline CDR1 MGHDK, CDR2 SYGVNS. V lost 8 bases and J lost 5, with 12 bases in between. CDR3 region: CASAPVGTGELFF. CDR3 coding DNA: TGTGCCAGCGCCCCGGTCGGGACCGGGGAGCTGTTTTTT.

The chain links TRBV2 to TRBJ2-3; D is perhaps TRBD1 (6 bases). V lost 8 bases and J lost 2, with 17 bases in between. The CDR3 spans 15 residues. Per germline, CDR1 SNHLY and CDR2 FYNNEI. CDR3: CASHNTGRPTDTQYF. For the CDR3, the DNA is TGTGCCAGCCACAACACAGGGCGTCCCACAGATACGCAGTATTTT.

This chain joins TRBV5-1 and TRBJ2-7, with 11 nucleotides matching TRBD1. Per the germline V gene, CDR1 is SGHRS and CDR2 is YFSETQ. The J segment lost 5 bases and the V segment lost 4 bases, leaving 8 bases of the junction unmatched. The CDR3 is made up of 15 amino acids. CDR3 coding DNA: TGCGCCAGCAGCCAGAGCGGGACAGGGGGAAACGAGCAGTACTTC. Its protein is CASSQSGTGGNEQYF.

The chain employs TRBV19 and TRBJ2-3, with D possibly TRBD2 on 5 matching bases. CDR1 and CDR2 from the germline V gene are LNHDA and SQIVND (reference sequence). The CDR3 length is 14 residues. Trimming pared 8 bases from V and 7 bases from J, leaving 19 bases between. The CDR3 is CASGDRVEGYTQYF. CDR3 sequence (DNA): TGTGCCAGTGGGGATAGGGTAGAGGGATATACGCAGTATTTT.

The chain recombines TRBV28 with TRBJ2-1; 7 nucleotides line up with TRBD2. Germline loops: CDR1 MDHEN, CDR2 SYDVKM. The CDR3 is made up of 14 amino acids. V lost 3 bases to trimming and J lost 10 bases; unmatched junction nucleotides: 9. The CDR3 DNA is TGTGCCAGCAGTTTTTCGAGCGGGGCAGGGGAGCAGTTCTTC. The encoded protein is CASSFSSGAGEQFF.

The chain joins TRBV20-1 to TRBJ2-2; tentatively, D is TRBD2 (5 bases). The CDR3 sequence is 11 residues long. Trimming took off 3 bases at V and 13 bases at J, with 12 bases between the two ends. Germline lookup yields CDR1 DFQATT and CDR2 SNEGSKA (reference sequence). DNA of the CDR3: TGCAGTGCTAGTGCCCCCGCGGGGCTGTTTTTT. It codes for CSASAPAGLFF.

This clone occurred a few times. CDR3 DNA: TGTGCCAGCGCCTGGGGAGAAGGCTACACCTTC. Translation gives CASAWGEGYTF. This chain connects TRBV25-1 to TRBJ1-2; D is uncertain. Deletions cut 8 bases from V and 8 bases from J, with 12 bases between. The CDR3 runs to 11 residues. Germline V gene sequence: CDR1 MGHDK, CDR2 SYGVNS.

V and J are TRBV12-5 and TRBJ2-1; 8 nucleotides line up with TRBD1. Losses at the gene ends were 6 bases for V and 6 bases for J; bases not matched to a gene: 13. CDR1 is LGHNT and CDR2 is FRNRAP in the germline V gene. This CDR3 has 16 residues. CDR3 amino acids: CASGSNLRDRTNEQFF. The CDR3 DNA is TGTGCTAGTGGATCCAATCTCCGGGACAGGACCAATGAGCAGTTCTTC.

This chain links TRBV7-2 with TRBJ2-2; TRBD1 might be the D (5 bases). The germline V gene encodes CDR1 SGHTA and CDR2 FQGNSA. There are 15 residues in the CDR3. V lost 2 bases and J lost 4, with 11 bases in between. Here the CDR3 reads CASSLSRVGTGELFF. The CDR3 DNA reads TGTGCCAGCAGCTTATCCAGGGTTGGCACCGGGGAGCTGTTTTTT.

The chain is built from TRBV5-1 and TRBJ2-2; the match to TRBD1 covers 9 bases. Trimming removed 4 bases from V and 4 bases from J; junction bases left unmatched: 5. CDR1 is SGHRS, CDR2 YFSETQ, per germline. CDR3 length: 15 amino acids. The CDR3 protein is CASSVGTGFTGELFF. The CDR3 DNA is TGCGCCAGCAGCGTCGGGACAGGGTTCACCGGGGAGCTGTTTTTT.

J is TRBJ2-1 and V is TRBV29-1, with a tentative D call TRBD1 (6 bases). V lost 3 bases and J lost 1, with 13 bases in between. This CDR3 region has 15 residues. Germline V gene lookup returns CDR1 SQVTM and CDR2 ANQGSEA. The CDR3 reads CSVDTSRGSYNEQFF. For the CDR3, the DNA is TGCAGCGTTGACACGTCCAGGGGATCCTACAATGAGCAGTTCTTC.

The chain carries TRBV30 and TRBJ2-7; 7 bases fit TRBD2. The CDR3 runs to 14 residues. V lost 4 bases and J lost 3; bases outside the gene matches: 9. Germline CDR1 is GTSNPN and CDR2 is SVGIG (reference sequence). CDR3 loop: CAWTRGWEGYEQYF. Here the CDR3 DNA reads TGTGCCTGGACCCGGGGTTGGGAGGGCTACGAGCAGTACTTC. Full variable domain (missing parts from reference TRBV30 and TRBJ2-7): SQTIHQWPATLVQPVGSPLSLECTVEGTSNPNLYWYRQAAGRGLQLLFYSVGIGQISSEVPQNLSASRPQDRQFILSSKKLLLSDSGFYLCAWTRGWEGYEQYFGPGTRLTVT.